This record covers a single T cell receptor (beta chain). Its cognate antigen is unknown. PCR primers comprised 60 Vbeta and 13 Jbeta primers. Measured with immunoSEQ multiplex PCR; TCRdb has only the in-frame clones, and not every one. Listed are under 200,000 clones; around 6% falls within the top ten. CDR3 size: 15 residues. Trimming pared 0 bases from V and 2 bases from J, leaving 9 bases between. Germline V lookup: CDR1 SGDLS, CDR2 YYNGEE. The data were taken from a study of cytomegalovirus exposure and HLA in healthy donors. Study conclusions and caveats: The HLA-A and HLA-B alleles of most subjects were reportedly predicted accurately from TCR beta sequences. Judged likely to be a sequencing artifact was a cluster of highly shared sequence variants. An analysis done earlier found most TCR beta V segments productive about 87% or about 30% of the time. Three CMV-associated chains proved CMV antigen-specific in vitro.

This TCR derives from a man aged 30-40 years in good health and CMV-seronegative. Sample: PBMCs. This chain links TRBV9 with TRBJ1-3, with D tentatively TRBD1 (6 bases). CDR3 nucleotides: TGTGCCAGCAGCGTAGGGGCAGGGGCTGGAAACACCATATATTTT. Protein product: CASSVGAGAGNTIYF.